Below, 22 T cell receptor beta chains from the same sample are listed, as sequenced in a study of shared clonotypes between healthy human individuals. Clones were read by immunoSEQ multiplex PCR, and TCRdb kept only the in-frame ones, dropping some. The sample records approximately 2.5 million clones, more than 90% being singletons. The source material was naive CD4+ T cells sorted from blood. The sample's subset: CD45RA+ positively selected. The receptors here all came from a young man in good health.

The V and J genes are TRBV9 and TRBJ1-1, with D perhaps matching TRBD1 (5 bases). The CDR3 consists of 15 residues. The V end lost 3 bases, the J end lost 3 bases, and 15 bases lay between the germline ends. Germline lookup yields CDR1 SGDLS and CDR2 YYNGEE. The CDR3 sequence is CASSAVSRDDTEAFF. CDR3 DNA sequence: TGTGCCAGCAGCGCCGTGTCCAGGGACGACACTGAAGCTTTCTTT.

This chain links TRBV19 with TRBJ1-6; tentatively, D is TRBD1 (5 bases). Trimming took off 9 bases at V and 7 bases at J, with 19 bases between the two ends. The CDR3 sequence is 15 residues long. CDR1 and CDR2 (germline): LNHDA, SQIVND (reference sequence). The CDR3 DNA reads TGTGCCAGCCAGACAGCTAACTCAGGGAATTCACCCCTCCACTTT. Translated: CASQTANSGNSPLHF.

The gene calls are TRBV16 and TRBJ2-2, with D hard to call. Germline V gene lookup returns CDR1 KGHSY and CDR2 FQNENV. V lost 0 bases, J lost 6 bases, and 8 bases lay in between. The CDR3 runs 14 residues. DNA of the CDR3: TGTGCCAGCAGCCAATCTCCGGCACCCGGGGAGCTGTTTTTT. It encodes CASSQSPAPGELFF.

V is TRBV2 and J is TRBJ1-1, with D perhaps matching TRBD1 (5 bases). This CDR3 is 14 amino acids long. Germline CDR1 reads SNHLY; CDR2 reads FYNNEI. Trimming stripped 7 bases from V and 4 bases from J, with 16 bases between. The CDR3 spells CASKESRGRTEAFF. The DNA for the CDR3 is TGTGCCAGCAAAGAGAGTAGGGGACGCACTGAAGCTTTCTTT.

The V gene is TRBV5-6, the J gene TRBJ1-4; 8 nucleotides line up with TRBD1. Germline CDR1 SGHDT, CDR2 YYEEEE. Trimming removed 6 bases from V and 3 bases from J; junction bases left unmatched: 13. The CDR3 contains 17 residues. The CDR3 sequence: CASNLRTGNLPNEKLFF. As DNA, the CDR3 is TGTGCCAGCAACCTCCGGACAGGGAACCTACCTAATGAAAAACTGTTTTTT.

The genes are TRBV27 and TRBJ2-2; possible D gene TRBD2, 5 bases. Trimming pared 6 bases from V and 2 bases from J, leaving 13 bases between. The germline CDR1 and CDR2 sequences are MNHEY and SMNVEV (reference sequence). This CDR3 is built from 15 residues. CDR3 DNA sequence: TGTGCCAGCAGCCCCCCAGCGGACAACACCGGGGAGCTGTTTTTT. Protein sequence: CASSPPADNTGELFF.

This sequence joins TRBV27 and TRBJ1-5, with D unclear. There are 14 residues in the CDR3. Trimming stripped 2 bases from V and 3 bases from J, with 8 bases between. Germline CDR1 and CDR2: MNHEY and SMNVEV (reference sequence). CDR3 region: CASSLQNNNQPQHF. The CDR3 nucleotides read TGTGCCAGCAGTTTACAGAATAACAATCAGCCCCAGCATTTT.

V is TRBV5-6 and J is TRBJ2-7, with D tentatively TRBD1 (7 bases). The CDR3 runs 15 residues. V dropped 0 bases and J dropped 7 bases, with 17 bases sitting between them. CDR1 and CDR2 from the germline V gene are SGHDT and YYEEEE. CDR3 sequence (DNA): TGTGCCAGCAGCTTGGGAGACAGGGACTTGGGAGAGCAGTACTTC. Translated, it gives CASSLGDRDLGEQYF.

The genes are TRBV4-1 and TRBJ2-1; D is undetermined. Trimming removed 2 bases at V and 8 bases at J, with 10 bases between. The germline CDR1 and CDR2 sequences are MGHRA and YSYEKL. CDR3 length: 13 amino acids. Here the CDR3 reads CASSQPGVYEQFF. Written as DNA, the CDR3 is TGCGCCAGCAGCCAACCGGGCGTCTATGAGCAGTTCTTC.

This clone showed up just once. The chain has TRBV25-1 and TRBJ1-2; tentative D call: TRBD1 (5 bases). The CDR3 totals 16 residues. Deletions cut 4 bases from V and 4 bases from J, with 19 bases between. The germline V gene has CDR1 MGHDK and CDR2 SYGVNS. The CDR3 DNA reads TGTGCCAGCAGTGGCCCCGGGGCCTGGGCGGGCTATGGCTACACCTTC. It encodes CASSGPGAWAGYGYTF.

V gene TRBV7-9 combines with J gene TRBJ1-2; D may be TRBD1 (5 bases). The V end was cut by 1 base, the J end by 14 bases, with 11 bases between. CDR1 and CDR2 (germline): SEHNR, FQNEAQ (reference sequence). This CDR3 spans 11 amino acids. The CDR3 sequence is CASSLEIGATF. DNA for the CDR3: TGTGCCAGCAGCTTAGAGATTGGGGCAACCTTC.

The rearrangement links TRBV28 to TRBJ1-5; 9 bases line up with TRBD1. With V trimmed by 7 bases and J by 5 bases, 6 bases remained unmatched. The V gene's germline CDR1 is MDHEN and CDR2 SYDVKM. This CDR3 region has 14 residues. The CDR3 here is CASTRQGGHQPQHF. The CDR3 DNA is TGTGCCAGCACCCGACAGGGGGGCCATCAGCCCCAGCATTTT.

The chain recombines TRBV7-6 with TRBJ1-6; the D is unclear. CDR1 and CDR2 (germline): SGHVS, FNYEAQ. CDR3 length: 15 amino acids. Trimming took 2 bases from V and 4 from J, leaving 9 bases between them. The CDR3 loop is CASSLQASYNSPLHF. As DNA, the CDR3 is TGTGCCAGCAGCTTACAGGCATCTTATAATTCACCCCTCCACTTT. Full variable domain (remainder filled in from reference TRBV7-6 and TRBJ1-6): GAGVSQSPRYKVTKRGQDVALRCDPISGHVSLYWYRQALGQGPEFLTYFNYEAQQDKSGLPNDRFSAERPEGSISTLTIQRTEQRDSAMYRCASSLQASYNSPLHFGNGTRLTVT.

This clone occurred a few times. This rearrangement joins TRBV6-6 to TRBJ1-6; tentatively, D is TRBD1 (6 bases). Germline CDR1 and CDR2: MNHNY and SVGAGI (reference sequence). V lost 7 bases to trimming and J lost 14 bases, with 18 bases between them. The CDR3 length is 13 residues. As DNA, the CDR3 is TGTGCCAGCACCGATGGACAGAGACGTTCCCTCCACTTT. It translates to CASTDGQRRSLHF.

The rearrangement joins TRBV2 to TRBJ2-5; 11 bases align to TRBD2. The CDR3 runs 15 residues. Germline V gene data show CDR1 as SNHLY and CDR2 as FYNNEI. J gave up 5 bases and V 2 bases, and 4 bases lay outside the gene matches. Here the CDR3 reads CASSELAGGGETQYF. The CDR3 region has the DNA TGTGCCAGCAGTGAACTAGCGGGGGGTGGTGAGACCCAGTACTTC.

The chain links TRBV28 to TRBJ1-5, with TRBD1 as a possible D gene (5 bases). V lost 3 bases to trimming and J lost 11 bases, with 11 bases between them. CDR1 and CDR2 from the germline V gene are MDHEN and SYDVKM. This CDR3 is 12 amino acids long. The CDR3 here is CASSFGHSAQHF. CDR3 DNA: TGTGCCAGCAGTTTCGGACATAGCGCCCAGCATTTT.

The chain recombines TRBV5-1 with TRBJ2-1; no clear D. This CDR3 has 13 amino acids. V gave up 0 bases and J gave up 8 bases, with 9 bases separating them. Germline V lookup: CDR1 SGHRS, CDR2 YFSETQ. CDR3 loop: CASSLASIYEQFF. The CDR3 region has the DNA TGCGCCAGCAGCTTGGCTAGTATCTATGAGCAGTTCTTC.

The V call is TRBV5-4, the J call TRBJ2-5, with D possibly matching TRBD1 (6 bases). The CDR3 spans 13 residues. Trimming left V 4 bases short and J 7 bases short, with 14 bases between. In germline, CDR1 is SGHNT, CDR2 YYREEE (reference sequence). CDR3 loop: CASSPDSDGTQYF. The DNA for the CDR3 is TGTGCCAGCAGCCCGGACAGTGATGGGACCCAGTACTTC.

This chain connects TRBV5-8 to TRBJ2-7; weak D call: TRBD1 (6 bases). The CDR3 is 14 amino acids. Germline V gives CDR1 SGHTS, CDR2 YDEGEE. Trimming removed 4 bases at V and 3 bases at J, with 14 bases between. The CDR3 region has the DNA TGTGCCAGCAGCAACCCAGGGGTGATCTACGAGCAGTACTTC. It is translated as CASSNPGVIYEQYF.

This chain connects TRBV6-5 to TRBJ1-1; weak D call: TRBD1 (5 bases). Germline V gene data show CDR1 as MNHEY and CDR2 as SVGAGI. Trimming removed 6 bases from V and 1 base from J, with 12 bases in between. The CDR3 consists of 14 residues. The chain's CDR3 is CASSRGQQNTEAFF. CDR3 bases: TGTGCCAGCAGCCGCGGACAACAGAACACTGAAGCTTTCTTT.

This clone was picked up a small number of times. CDR3 in amino acids: CSVAVNYGYTF. The CDR3 region has the DNA TGCAGCGTTGCGGTTAACTATGGCTACACCTTC. The rearrangement uses TRBV29-1 and TRBJ1-2; the D is unclear. Trimming took 4 bases from V and 1 from J, leaving 4 bases between them. CDR3 length equals 11 residues. Germline lookup yields CDR1 SQVTM and CDR2 ANQGSEA.

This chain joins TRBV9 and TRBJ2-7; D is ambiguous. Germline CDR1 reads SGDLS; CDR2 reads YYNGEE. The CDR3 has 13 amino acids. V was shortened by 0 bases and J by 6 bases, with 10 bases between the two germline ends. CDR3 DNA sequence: TGTGCCAGCAGCGTAGCTTTCAGTAGCGAGCAGTACTTC. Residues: CASSVAFSSEQYF.